The clone carrying this TCR beta chain was seen ten or more times. Antigen unknown. The CDR3 has 17 amino acids. V lost 1 base to trimming and J lost 4 bases; unmatched junction nucleotides: 7. The germline CDR1 and CDR2 sequences are LGHNA and YSLEER. The sample belongs to a study of CD8 T cells in ankylosing spondylitis. Study results and caveats: Significant enrichment of disease-linked clones was reportedly seen in matched ankylosing spondylitis synovial fluid. One TCR beta motif, made up of roughly 8 highly homologous variants, appeared characteristic of ankylosing spondylitis blood.

TCRdb itself ran the 5' RACE reads through MiXCR, one entry per CDR3 protein. The data contain more than 500,000 distinct CDR3 sequences, about 5% of them singletons. Sequencing was performed on blood, either unsorted or a sorted T cell fraction (not recorded which). The origin of this receptor is a male donor with ankylosing spondylitis. The rearrangement uses TRBV4-3 and TRBJ2-2, with 9 bases lining up with TRBD1. CDR3 nucleotides: TGCGCCAGCAGCCAAGGAACCGGGACAGGGACCACCGGGGAGCTGTTTTTT. This gives the protein CASSQGTGTGTTGELFF.